The 30 T cell receptor beta chains reported below all come from one sample, sequenced in a study of shared clonotypes between healthy human individuals. The repertoire was sequenced with immunoSEQ multiplex PCR; TCRdb's copy has only in-frame clones and lacks some. Of under 200,000 clones listed, about 93% are singletons. The sequencing input was naive CD4+ T cells sorted from blood. Subset here: CD45RA+ positively selected. The receptors here all came from a woman aged 30 to 39 in good health.

The rearrangement links TRBV11-2 to TRBJ2-1; D is undetermined. CDR1 and CDR2 (germline): SGHAT, FQNNGV. Trimming cost V 5 bases and J 11 bases, with 16 bases left between them. The CDR3 is 13 amino acids. The CDR3 spells CASSAPARMKQFF. In DNA, the CDR3 is TGTGCCAGCAGCGCCCCTGCCCGTATGAAGCAGTTCTTC.

The chain joins TRBV6-6 to TRBJ2-7; 10 bases are shared with TRBD2. V was clipped by 3 bases and J by 4 bases; unmatched bases: 6. Looked up from germline, CDR1 is MNHNY and CDR2 is SVGAGI (reference sequence). The CDR3 spans 15 residues. The CDR3: CASSYGGLAVYEQYF. The DNA of the CDR3 is TGTGCCAGCAGTTATGGTGGACTAGCGGTATACGAGCAGTACTTC.

The chain couples TRBV2 to TRBJ1-6; D uncertain. The CDR3 has 17 residues. Germline CDR1 SNHLY, CDR2 FYNNEI. V lost 6 bases and J lost 0, with 15 bases in between. The CDR3 is CASSPPGSSSYNSPLHF. The CDR3 nucleotides are TGTGCCAGCAGCCCACCGGGTAGTAGCTCCTATAATTCACCCCTCCACTTT.

This chain joins TRBV19 and TRBJ2-6; D uncertain. Germline assignment: CDR1 LNHDA and CDR2 SQIVND (reference sequence). V was pared by 0 bases and J by 4 bases, with 13 bases between. This CDR3 contains 17 residues. The CDR3 nucleotides are TGTGCCAGTAGTATAGATCTCGCAGTCGGGGGGGCCAACGTCCTGACTTTC. Translation gives CASSIDLAVGGANVLTF.

The chain is built from TRBV9 and TRBJ1-1; 7 bases agree with TRBD1. J gave up 2 bases and V 0 bases, and 7 bases lay outside the gene matches. The CDR3 spans 16 residues. Germline-derived CDR1 and CDR2 are SGDLS and YYNGEE. This CDR3 is CASSVVGRGVNTEAFF. CDR3 bases: TGTGCCAGCAGCGTAGTGGGCAGGGGGGTTAACACTGAAGCTTTCTTT.

The chain has TRBV19 and TRBJ1-1, with D uncertain. Per germline, CDR1 LNHDA and CDR2 SQIVND (reference sequence). This CDR3 region has 13 residues. Between the trimmed V and J ends, which lost 3 bases and 3 bases, there was a span of 8 bases. CDR3 loop: CASSMASYTEAFF. The CDR3 coding sequence is TGTGCCAGTAGTATGGCTTCCTACACTGAAGCTTTCTTT.

This clone was observed once. The chain employs TRBV15 and TRBJ2-4, with TRBD2 identical over 8 bases. Germline V gene sequence: CDR1 LNHNV, CDR2 YYDKDF (reference sequence). V lost 3 bases, J lost 4 bases, and 5 bases stayed unmatched. The CDR3 loop spans 15 amino acids. This chain's CDR3 is CATSRTGLGKNIQYF. CDR3 coding DNA: TGTGCCACCAGCAGGACGGGACTAGGAAAAAACATTCAGTACTTC.

The rearrangement joins TRBV18 to TRBJ2-3, with a weak D call TRBD2 (6 bases). The CDR3 contains 16 residues. The V gene's germline CDR1 is KGHSH and CDR2 LQKENI. V lost 1 base and J 0 bases, leaving 11 bases between the germline ends. The CDR3 DNA reads TGTGCCAGCTCACCACAAGGAGGGGCTAGCACAGATACGCAGTATTTT. Translating it yields CASSPQGGASTDTQYF.

The rearrangement links TRBV28 to TRBJ1-2; D ambiguous. The CDR3 sequence is 11 residues long. V gave up 6 bases and J gave up 8 bases, with 10 bases separating them. Germline V gives CDR1 MDHEN, CDR2 SYDVKM. The CDR3 DNA follows: TGTGCCAGCAGCGATACAGAAGGCTACACCTTC. As protein: CASSDTEGYTF.

CDR3 residues: CASSPRTGGKEQYF. The CDR3 region has the DNA TGTGCCAGCAGTCCCCGGACAGGGGGAAAGGAGCAGTACTTC. The chain has TRBV27 and TRBJ2-7; 10 bases match TRBD1. CDR1 is MNHEY and CDR2 is SMNVEV in the germline V gene (reference sequence). The CDR3 extends over 14 amino acids. V lost 5 bases to trimming and J lost 7 bases; unmatched junction nucleotides: 8.

This clone was counted once. The rearrangement links TRBV18 to TRBJ2-1; 14 nucleotides align to TRBD2. CDR3 length: 19 residues. V lost 2 bases to trimming and J lost 0 bases; unmatched junction nucleotides: 6. The germline V gene has CDR1 KGHSH and CDR2 LQKENI. CDR3: CASSPRGLAGESSYNEQFF. CDR3 nucleotides: TGTGCCAGCTCACCAAGGGGACTAGCGGGGGAGAGCTCCTACAATGAGCAGTTCTTC.

The chain's CDR3 is CASSDRGDYEQYF. For the CDR3, the DNA is TGTGCCAGCAGCGACAGGGGGGACTACGAGCAGTACTTC. The chain links TRBV2 to TRBJ2-7; 9 positions agree with TRBD1. CDR1 and CDR2 (germline): SNHLY, FYNNEI. The CDR3 sequence is 13 residues long. J gave up 3 bases and V 6 bases, and 3 bases lay outside the gene matches.

This chain links TRBV12-5 with TRBJ2-5; D tentatively reads TRBD1 or TRBD2 (5 bases each). V lost 5 bases to trimming and J lost 5 bases, with 15 bases between them. The length of the CDR3 is 14 residues. Germline V gene sequence: CDR1 LGHNT, CDR2 FRNRAP. The CDR3 protein is CASGTGTGSETQYF. The DNA of the CDR3 is TGTGCTAGTGGTACCGGGACGGGATCGGAGACCCAGTACTTC.

V is TRBV7-2 and J is TRBJ1-5; D uncertain. Germline-derived CDR1 and CDR2 are SGHTA and FQGNSA. The germline V and J ends were trimmed by 4 bases and 0 bases, with 10 bases remaining between them. This CDR3 contains 15 residues. This chain's CDR3 is CASSSGLYSNQPQHF. Written as DNA, the CDR3 is TGTGCCAGCAGCTCAGGACTCTATAGCAATCAGCCCCAGCATTTT.

The rearrangement links TRBV28 to TRBJ1-2; D is undetermined. The CDR3 length is 14 residues. Deletions cut 6 bases from V and 4 bases from J, with 15 bases between. From germline, CDR1 is MDHEN and CDR2 SYDVKM. The CDR3 protein is CASSHQGSTYGYTF. The CDR3 DNA reads TGTGCCAGCAGCCACCAAGGGTCGACCTATGGCTACACCTTC.

This clone was observed a single time. The J gene is TRBJ1-2, the V gene TRBV5-5; 10 nucleotides align to TRBD1. From germline, CDR1 is SGHKS and CDR2 YYEKEE (reference sequence). The CDR3 spans 15 residues. Germline trimming cut 2 bases from V and 7 bases from J; bases unmatched to any gene: 8. The CDR3 bases are TGTGCCAGCAGCTTTTTTCCCGGACAGGGGGGTGGCTACACCTTC. This sequence encodes CASSFFPGQGGGYTF.

The chain is built from TRBV18 and TRBJ2-7; unclear D gene. Per the germline V gene, CDR1 is KGHSH and CDR2 is LQKENI. Trimming left V 3 bases short and J 1 base short, with 7 bases between. The CDR3 spans 13 residues. The CDR3 sequence: CASSPLGSYEQYF. The CDR3, as DNA: TGTGCCAGCTCACCGCTCGGTTCCTACGAGCAGTACTTC.

The chain is built from TRBV18 and TRBJ2-2; TRBD2 matches at 7 bases. V dropped 3 bases and J dropped 2; count of bases not matched to a gene: 3. CDR3 length equals 15 residues. CDR1 is KGHSH, CDR2 LQKENI, per germline. The CDR3 reads CASSPEAGNTGELFF. For the CDR3, the DNA is TGTGCCAGCTCACCGGAAGCGGGAAACACCGGGGAGCTGTTTTTT.

This chain connects TRBV28 to TRBJ2-7, with 7 bases matching TRBD1. Per the germline V gene, CDR1 is MDHEN and CDR2 is SYDVKM. After removal of 6 bases from V and 5 bases from J, the junction contained 25 bases not matched to a gene. The CDR3 totals 19 residues. The chain's CDR3 is CASSPGMWGRTVDRDEQYF. CDR3 in DNA: TGTGCCAGCAGCCCAGGCATGTGGGGAAGGACCGTTGACAGGGACGAGCAGTACTTC.

The chain is built from TRBV23-1 and TRBJ2-7; tentative D call: TRBD2 (5 bases). TRBV23-1 has ORF status, its function being uncertain. With 2 bases removed from V and 2 bases from J, the gap between germline ends came to 25 bases. The CDR3 extends over 19 amino acids. This CDR3 is CASSQPEFGVRTATYEQYF. In nucleotides, the CDR3 is TGCGCCAGCAGTCAACCAGAGTTCGGGGTCAGGACGGCCACCTACGAGCAGTACTTC.

This chain connects TRBV18 to TRBJ1-2; 7 positions agree with TRBD1. Germline loops: CDR1 KGHSH, CDR2 LQKENI. This CDR3 comprises 15 residues. V shed 3 bases and J 2 bases; nucleotides not matched to a gene: 6. The CDR3 loop is CASSPPGQKNYGYTF. In DNA form, the CDR3 reads TGTGCCAGCTCACCCCCGGGACAGAAGAACTATGGCTACACCTTC. The variable domain in full, with the rest retrieved from reference TRBV18 and TRBJ1-2, is NAGVMQNPRHLVRRRGQEARLRCSPMKGHSHVYWYRQLPEEGLKFMVYLQKENIIDESGMPKERFSAEFPKEGPSILRIQQVVRGDSAAYFCASSPPGQKNYGYTFGSGTRLTVV.

This clone was seen once. This rearrangement joins TRBV6-6 to TRBJ2-7; D unclear. CDR1 is MNHNY, CDR2 SVGAGI, per germline (reference sequence). Trimming pared 4 bases from V and 2 bases from J, leaving 15 bases between. The CDR3 is made up of 15 amino acids. In DNA form, the CDR3 reads TGTGCCAGCAGTTCACGGGCAGCCCAGACCTACGAGCAGTACTTC. Translating it yields CASSSRAAQTYEQYF.

The rearrangement links TRBV18 to TRBJ2-2; D remains unclear. Germline V gene sequence: CDR1 KGHSH, CDR2 LQKENI. The CDR3 is 15 amino acids. Trimming shortened V by 4 bases and J by 6 bases, and 15 bases separated the two germline ends. The CDR3 DNA sequence: TGTGCCAGCTCACTGGGGTCCGGTAATCCCGGGGAGCTGTTTTTT. Its protein product is CASSLGSGNPGELFF.

The V and J genes are TRBV10-3 and TRBJ1-2, with D possibly matching TRBD1 (5 bases). CDR1 is ENHRY and CDR2 is SYGVKD in the germline V gene. The V gene lost 0 bases and the J gene lost 5 bases, with 10 bases spanning the gap. The CDR3 is 14 amino acids. The CDR3 protein is CAISESGDGYGYTF. The CDR3 DNA sequence: TGTGCCATCAGTGAGTCGGGGGACGGATATGGCTACACCTTC.

V and J are TRBV7-3 and TRBJ2-3; TRBD2 matches at 11 bases. Germline-derived CDR1 and CDR2 are SGHTA and FQGTGA. This CDR3 contains 17 residues. Trimming removed 1 base from V and 5 bases from J; junction bases left unmatched: 8. Here the CDR3 reads CASSLRALAGGGDTQYF. CDR3 nucleotide sequence: TGTGCCAGCAGCTTAAGGGCTTTAGCGGGAGGGGGAGATACGCAGTATTTT.

In its sample, this clone was seen once. V is TRBV10-3 and J is TRBJ2-7; D remains unclear. The V end lost 7 bases, the J end lost 8 bases, and 18 bases lay between the germline ends. This CDR3 has 13 residues. Germline CDR1 ENHRY, CDR2 SYGVKD. The CDR3 is CAINVQDGEKQYF. The DNA for the CDR3 is TGTGCCATCAACGTTCAGGACGGCGAAAAGCAGTACTTC.

This clone was detected only a few times. The genes are TRBV4-2 and TRBJ1-5; D unclear. V gave up 0 bases and J gave up 7 bases, with 13 bases separating them. The CDR3 runs 15 residues. Germline V gives CDR1 LGHNA, CDR2 YNFKEQ. The CDR3, as DNA: TGTGCCAGCAGCCAAGATAGAGGGAGCGGGCAGCCCCAGCATTTT. Translation gives CASSQDRGSGQPQHF.

The chain joins TRBV27 to TRBJ2-7; TRBD2 agrees at 8 bases. V shed 1 base, J shed 5 bases, and the junction held 4 bases outside the gene matches. CDR3 length equals 14 residues. Germline V gene lookup returns CDR1 MNHEY and CDR2 SMNVEV (reference sequence). The CDR3, as DNA: TGTGCCAGCAGTTTATTTGGACTAGCCGACGAGCAGTACTTC. Translated, it gives CASSLFGLADEQYF.

V gene TRBV18 combines with J gene TRBJ1-4, with D possibly matching TRBD1 (5 bases). The CDR3 covers 14 residues. The germline CDR1 and CDR2 sequences are KGHSH and LQKENI. Trimming took off 1 base at V and 6 bases at J, with 9 bases between the two ends. CDR3 protein: CASSPQGIDEKLFF. The CDR3 DNA is TGTGCCAGCTCACCACAGGGGATTGATGAAAAACTGTTTTTT.

This clone was observed a few times. Other DNA sequences within the sample encode an identical CDR3. The chain recombines TRBV7-3 with TRBJ2-7; a weak D match, TRBD1 (6 bases). V was cut by 2 bases and J by 2 bases, with 7 bases left in between. CDR1 is SGHTA, CDR2 FQGTGA, per germline. The CDR3 runs 13 residues. CDR3 nucleotides: TGTGCCAGCAGCTTAGGGGGCACCTACGAGCAGTACTTC. It translates to CASSLGGTYEQYF.